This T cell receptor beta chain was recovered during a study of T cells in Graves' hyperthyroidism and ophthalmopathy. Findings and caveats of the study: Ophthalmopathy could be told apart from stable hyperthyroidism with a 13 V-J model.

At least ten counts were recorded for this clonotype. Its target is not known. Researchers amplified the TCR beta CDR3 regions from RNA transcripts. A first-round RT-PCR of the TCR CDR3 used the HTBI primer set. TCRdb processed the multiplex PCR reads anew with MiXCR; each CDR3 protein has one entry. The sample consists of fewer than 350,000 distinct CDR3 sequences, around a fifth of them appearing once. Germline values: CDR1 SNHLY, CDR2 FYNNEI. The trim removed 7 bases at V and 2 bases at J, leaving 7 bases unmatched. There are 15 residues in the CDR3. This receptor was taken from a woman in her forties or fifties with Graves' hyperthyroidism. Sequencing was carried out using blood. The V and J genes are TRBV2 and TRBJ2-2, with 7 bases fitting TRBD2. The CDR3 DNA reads TGTGCCAGCACCTCCAAGCGGGATAACACCGGGGAGCTGTTTTTT. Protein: CASTSKRDNTGELFF.